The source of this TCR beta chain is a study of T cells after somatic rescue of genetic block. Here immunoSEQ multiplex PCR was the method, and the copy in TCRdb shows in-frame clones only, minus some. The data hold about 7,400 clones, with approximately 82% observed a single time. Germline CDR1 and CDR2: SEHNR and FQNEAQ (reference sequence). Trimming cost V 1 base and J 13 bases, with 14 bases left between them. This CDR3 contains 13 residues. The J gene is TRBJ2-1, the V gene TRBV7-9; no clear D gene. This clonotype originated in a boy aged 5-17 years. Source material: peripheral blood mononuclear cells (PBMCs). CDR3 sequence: CASSLELLAKQFF. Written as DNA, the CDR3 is TGTGCCAGCAGCTTAGAATTATTGGCAAAACAGTTCTTC.